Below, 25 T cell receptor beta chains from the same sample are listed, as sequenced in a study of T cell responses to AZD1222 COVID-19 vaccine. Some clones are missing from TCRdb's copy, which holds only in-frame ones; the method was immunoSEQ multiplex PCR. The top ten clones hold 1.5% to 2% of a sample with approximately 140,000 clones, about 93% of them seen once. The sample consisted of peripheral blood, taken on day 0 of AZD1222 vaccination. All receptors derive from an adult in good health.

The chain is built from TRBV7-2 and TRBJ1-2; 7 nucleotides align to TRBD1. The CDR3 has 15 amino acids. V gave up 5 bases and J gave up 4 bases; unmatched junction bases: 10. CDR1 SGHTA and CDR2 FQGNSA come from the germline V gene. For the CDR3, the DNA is TGTGCCAGCAGCCACCCAGGGGGGGGATTCTATGGCTACACCTTC. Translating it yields CASSHPGGGFYGYTF. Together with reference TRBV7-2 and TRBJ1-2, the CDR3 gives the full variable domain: GAGVSQSPSNKVTEKGKDVELRCDPISGHTALYWYRQSLGQGLEFLIYFQGNSAPDKSGLPSDRFSAERTGGSVSTLTIQRTQQEDSAVYLCASSHPGGGFYGYTFGSGTRLTVV.

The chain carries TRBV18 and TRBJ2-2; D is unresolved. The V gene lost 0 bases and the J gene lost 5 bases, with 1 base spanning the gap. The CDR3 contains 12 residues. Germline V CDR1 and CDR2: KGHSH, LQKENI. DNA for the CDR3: TGTGCCAGCTCACCACCGACCGGGGAGCTGTTTTTT. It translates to CASSPPTGELFF. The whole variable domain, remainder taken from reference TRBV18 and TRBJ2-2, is NAGVMQNPRHLVRRRGQEARLRCSPMKGHSHVYWYRQLPEEGLKFMVYLQKENIIDESGMPKERFSAEFPKEGPSILRIQQVVRGDSAAYFCASSPPTGELFFGEGSRLTVL.

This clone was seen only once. The CDR3 sequence: CASSSPAAEAFF. The CDR3 region has the DNA TGTGCCAGCAGCTCCCCAGCCGCTGAAGCTTTCTTT. The chain uses TRBV5-4 and TRBJ1-1; D not certain. The CDR3 contains 12 residues. Germline V CDR1 and CDR2: SGHNT, YYREEE (reference sequence). The V end was cut by 3 bases, the J end by 6 bases, with 9 bases between.

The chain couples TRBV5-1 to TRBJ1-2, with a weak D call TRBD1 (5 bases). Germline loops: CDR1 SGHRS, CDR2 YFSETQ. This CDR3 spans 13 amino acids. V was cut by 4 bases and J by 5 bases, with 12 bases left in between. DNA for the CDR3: TGCGCCAGCAGCGCGGGGACGAATTATGGCTACACCTTC. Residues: CASSAGTNYGYTF.

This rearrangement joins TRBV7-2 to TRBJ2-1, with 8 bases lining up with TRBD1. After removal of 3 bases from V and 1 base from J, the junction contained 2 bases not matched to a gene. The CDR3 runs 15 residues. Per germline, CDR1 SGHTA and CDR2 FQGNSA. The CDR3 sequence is CASSFQGASYNEQFF. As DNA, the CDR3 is TGTGCCAGCAGCTTTCAGGGGGCATCCTACAATGAGCAGTTCTTC.

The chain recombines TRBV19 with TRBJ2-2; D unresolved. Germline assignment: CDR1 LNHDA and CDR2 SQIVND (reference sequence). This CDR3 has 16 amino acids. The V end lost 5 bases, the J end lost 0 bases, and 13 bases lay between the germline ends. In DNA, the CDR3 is TGTGCCAGTAGTCTAAATTTAGGATCGAACACCGGGGAGCTGTTTTTT. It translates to CASSLNLGSNTGELFF.

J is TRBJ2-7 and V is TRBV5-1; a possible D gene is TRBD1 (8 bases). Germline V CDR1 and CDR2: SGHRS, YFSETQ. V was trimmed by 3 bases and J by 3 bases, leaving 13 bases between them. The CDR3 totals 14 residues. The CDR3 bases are TGCGCCAGCAGCTGGGGGGGACAGGACTACGAGCAGTACTTC. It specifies CASSWGGQDYEQYF.

As DNA, the CDR3 is TGCGCCAGCAGCTCACCGGGACAGGGGAATGAAAAACTGTTTTTT. Translation gives CASSSPGQGNEKLFF. The V and J genes are TRBV5-1 and TRBJ1-4; 10 bases are shared with TRBD1. The CDR3 has 15 residues. The V gene's germline CDR1 is SGHRS and CDR2 YFSETQ. J gave up 5 bases and V 3 bases, and 4 bases lay outside the gene matches.

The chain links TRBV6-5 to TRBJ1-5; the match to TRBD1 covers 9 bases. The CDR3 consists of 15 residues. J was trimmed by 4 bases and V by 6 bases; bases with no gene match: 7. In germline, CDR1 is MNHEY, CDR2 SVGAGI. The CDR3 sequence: CASSNTGTGNQPQHF. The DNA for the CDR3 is TGTGCCAGCAGCAACACCGGGACAGGGAATCAGCCCCAGCATTTT.

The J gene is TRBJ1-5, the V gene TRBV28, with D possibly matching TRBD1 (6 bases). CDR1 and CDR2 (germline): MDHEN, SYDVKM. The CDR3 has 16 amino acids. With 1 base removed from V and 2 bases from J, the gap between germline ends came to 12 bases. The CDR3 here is CASSLFAAGGNQPQHF. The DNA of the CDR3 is TGTGCCAGCAGTTTATTTGCGGCAGGGGGCAATCAGCCCCAGCATTTT.

The CDR3 DNA follows: TGTGCCAGCACCCCTTCCCGGAATTTAGGCACTGAAGCTTTCTTT. Residues: CASTPSRNLGTEAFF. V gene TRBV11-1 combines with J gene TRBJ1-1; D is undetermined. The CDR3 runs to 15 residues. Germline V gives CDR1 SGHAT, CDR2 FQDESV (reference sequence). V was cut by 7 bases and J by 4 bases, with 19 bases left in between.

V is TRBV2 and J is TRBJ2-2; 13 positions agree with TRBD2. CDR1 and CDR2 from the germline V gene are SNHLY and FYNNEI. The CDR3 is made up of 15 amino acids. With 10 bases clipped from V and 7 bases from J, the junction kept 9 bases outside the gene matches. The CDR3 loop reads CATTGLAGAGGELFF. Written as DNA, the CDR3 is TGTGCCACCACCGGACTAGCGGGAGCGGGCGGGGAGCTGTTTTTT.

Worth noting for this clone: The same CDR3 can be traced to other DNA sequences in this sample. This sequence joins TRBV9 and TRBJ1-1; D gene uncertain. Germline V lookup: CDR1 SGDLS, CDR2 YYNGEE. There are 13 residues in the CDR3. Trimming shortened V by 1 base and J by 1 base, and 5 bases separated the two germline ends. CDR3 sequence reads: CASSVTSNTEAFF. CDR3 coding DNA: TGTGCCAGCAGCGTAACGTCGAACACTGAAGCTTTCTTT.

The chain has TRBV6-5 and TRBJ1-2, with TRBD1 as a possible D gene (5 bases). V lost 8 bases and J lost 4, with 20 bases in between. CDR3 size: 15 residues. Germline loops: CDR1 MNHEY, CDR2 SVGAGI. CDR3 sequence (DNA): TGTGCCAGCGCCCGGGGCCAAACGGGGGGCTATGGCTACACCTTC. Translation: CASARGQTGGYGYTF.

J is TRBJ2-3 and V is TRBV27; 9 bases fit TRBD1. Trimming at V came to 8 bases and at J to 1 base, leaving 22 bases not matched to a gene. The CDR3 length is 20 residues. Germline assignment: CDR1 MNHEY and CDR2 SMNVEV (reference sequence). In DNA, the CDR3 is TGTGCCAGCCTCCGGTCCCGTAGGACAGGGGAGTTTACCTGCACAGATACGCAGTATTTT. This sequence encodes CASLRSRRTGEFTCTDTQYF.

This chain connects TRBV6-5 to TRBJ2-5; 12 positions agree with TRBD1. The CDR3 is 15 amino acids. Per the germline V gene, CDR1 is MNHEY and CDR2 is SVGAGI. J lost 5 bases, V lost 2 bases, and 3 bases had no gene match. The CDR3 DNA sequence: TGTGCCAGCAGTTACGGGACAGGGGGCGCGGAGACCCAGTACTTC. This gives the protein CASSYGTGGAETQYF.

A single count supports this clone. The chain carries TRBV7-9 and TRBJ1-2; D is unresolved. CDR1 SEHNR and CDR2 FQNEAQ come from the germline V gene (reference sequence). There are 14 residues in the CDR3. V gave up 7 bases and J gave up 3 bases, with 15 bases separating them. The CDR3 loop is CASTNSGWDYGYTF. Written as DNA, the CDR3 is TGTGCCAGCACTAACAGTGGATGGGACTATGGCTACACCTTC.

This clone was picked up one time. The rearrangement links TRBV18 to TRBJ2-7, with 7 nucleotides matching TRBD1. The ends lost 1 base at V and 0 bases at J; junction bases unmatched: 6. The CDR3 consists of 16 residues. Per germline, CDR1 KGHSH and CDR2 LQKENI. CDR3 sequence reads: CASSPQAGTDSYEQYF. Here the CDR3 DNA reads TGTGCCAGCTCACCACAAGCAGGGACAGACTCCTACGAGCAGTACTTC.

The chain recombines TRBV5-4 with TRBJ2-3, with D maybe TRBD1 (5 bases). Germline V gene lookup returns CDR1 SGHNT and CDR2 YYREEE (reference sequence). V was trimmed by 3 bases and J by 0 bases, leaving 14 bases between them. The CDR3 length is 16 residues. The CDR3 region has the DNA TGTGCCAGCAGCTCAAGCAGGCAGGGTAGCACAGATACGCAGTATTTT. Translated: CASSSSRQGSTDTQYF.

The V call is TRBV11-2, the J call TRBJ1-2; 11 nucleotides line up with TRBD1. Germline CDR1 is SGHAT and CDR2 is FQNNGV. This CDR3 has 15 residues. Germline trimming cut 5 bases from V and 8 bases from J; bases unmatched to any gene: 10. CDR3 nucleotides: TGTGCCAGCAGCCCTAGGACAGGGGGCGTAGGGGGCTACACCTTC. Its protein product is CASSPRTGGVGGYTF.

CDR3 bases: TGTGCCAGCAGTTCAGGGGGCGTGGGGGGGCTTGGGACCGGGGAGCTGTTTTTT. This encodes CASSSGGVGGLGTGELFF. This chain connects TRBV27 to TRBJ2-2; possible D gene TRBD1, 8 bases. Looked up from germline, CDR1 is MNHEY and CDR2 is SMNVEV (reference sequence). Trimming left V 4 bases short and J 5 bases short, with 23 bases between. The CDR3 contains 18 residues.

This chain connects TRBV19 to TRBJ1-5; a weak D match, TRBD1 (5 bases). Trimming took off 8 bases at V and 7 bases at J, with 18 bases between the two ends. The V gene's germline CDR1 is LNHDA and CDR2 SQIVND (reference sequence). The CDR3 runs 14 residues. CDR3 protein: CASRSWQGEQPQHF. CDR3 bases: TGTGCCAGTCGAAGCTGGCAGGGCGAACAGCCCCAGCATTTT.

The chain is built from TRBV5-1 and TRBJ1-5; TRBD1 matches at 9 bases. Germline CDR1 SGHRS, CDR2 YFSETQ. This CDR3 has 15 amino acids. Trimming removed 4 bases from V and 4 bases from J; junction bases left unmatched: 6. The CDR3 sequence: CASSVTGGGNQPQHF. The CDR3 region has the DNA TGCGCCAGCAGCGTGACAGGGGGTGGAAATCAGCCCCAGCATTTT.

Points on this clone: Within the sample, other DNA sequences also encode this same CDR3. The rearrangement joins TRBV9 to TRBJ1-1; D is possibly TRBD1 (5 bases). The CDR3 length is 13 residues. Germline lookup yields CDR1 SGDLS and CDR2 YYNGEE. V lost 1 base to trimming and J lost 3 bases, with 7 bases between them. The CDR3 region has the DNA TGTGCCAGCAGCGTAAGGGGAGACACTGAAGCTTTCTTT. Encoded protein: CASSVRGDTEAFF.

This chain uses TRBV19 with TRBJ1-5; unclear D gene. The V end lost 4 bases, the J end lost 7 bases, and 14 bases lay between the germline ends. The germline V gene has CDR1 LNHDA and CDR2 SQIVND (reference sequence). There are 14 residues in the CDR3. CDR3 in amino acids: CASSSDIIWQPQHF. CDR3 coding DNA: TGTGCCAGTAGTAGCGACATTATTTGGCAGCCCCAGCATTTT.